This section outlines one T cell receptor beta chain sequence together with its context. Its matching antigen is unknown. These data are taken from a study of CD8 T cells in ankylosing spondylitis. TCRdb analysed the 5' RACE reads with MiXCR anew, one entry per CDR3 protein. The sample holds 470,000 or so distinct CDR3 sequences, 25% to 30% seen once. Notes on the study in general: A CD8+ phenotype characterized the disease-linked clones, which were relatively rare in peripheral blood. What appeared characteristic of ankylosing spondylitis blood was a TCR beta motif of fewer than ten highly homologous variants. From matched ankylosing spondylitis synovial fluid, disease-linked clones were reportedly recovered at significantly enriched levels.

Sequencing input: blood, either unsorted or a sorted T cell fraction (not recorded which). This clonotype was sampled from a male donor with ankylosing spondylitis.

The CDR3 spells CATSALAGQVNEQFF. CDR3 sequence (DNA): TGTGCCACCAGTGCCCTCGCGGGACAGGTCAATGAGCAGTTCTTC. J is TRBJ2-1 and V is TRBV24-1, with 8 bases lining up with TRBD1. J gave up 6 bases and V 5 bases, and 8 bases lay outside the gene matches. CDR3 length: 15 amino acids. CDR1 is KGHDR, CDR2 SFDVKD, per germline.